Each of the 20 T cell receptor beta chains below was sequenced from the same sample in a study of cytomegalovirus exposure and HLA in healthy donors. The PCR ran on 60 Vbeta and 13 Jbeta primers. The table came from immunoSEQ multiplex PCR; TCRdb's copy has only in-frame clones and leaves some out. The sample has 150,000 to 180,000 clones, 80% seen once. Material: PBMCs. The receptors were gathered from a woman aged 40 to 50 in good health and CMV-seropositive.

J is TRBJ2-7 and V is TRBV13; 10 nucleotides line up with TRBD2. Germline loops: CDR1 PRHDT, CDR2 FYEKMQ (reference sequence). The CDR3 sequence is 18 residues long. Germline trimming cut 5 bases from V and 4 bases from J; bases unmatched to any gene: 17. CDR3 coding DNA: TGTGCCAGCAGCCCTCGCCCCGGAAGACTAGCGGGTCGATACGAGCAGTACTTC. It codes for CASSPRPGRLAGRYEQYF.

The chain recombines TRBV28 with TRBJ2-7; possible D gene TRBD2, 5 bases. Germline V CDR1 and CDR2: MDHEN, SYDVKM. This CDR3 has 15 amino acids. The V and J ends lost 4 bases and 4 bases respectively, with 17 bases between them. CDR3 DNA: TGTGCCAGCAGTTCGGACCCCTTAGGAGGATACGAGCAGTACTTC. This gives the protein CASSSDPLGGYEQYF. The entire variable domain, with the rest obtained from reference TRBV28 and TRBJ2-7, is as follows: DVKVTQSSRYLVKRTGEKVFLECVQDMDHENMFWYRQDPGLGLRLIYFSYDVKMKEKGDIPEGYSVSREKKERFSLILESASTNQTSMYLCASSSDPLGGYEQYFGPGTRLTVT.

The chain uses TRBV5-5 and TRBJ2-5; 8 bases are a match to TRBD2. Losses at the gene ends were 1 base for V and 1 base for J; bases not matched to a gene: 6. The CDR3 covers 16 residues. CDR1 is SGHKS, CDR2 YYEKEE, per germline (reference sequence). This CDR3 reads CASSLSLREAQETQYF. The CDR3 coding sequence is TGTGCCAGCAGCTTGAGTTTGCGGGAGGCCCAAGAGACCCAGTACTTC.

The chain carries TRBV5-5 and TRBJ2-7; D uncertain. Per germline, CDR1 SGHKS and CDR2 YYEKEE (reference sequence). The CDR3 extends over 12 amino acids. V lost 4 bases and J 2 bases, leaving 7 bases between the germline ends. CDR3 residues: CASSQRPYEQYF. The CDR3 nucleotides read TGTGCCAGCAGCCAGCGACCCTACGAGCAGTACTTC.

The chain is built from TRBV5-4 and TRBJ1-2; no firm D call. V was pared by 0 bases and J by 0 bases, with 3 bases between. The CDR3 loop spans 13 amino acids. The germline V gene has CDR1 SGHNT and CDR2 YYREEE (reference sequence). CDR3 sequence reads: CASSLASNYGYTF. CDR3 nucleotides: TGTGCCAGCAGCTTGGCCTCTAACTATGGCTACACCTTC.

This chain connects TRBV6-6 to TRBJ2-1; the match to TRBD2 covers 8 bases. The CDR3 totals 15 residues. CDR1 MNHNY and CDR2 SVGAGI come from the germline V gene (reference sequence). J gave up 3 bases and V 6 bases, and 7 bases lay outside the gene matches. The CDR3 is CASSHGAGGYNEQFF. In DNA, the CDR3 is TGTGCCAGCAGCCACGGGGCGGGGGGCTACAATGAGCAGTTCTTC.

The rearrangement uses TRBV7-9 and TRBJ2-2; 9 nucleotides line up with TRBD2. Germline trimming cut 5 bases from V and 7 bases from J; bases unmatched to any gene: 5. The CDR3 is 14 residues long. Germline V CDR1 and CDR2: SEHNR, FQNEAQ (reference sequence). The CDR3, as DNA: TGTGCCAGCAGCCGTAGCGGGAGTGACGGGGAGCTGTTTTTT. Protein sequence: CASSRSGSDGELFF.

CDR3 DNA sequence: TGTGCCATCAGTGAGTTGGCGGGAGTGAACGAGCAGTACTTC. Encoded protein: CAISELAGVNEQYF. This sequence joins TRBV10-3 and TRBJ2-7; TRBD2 matches at 7 bases. Trimming at V came to 1 base and at J to 5 bases, leaving 5 bases not matched to a gene. Germline V gene sequence: CDR1 ENHRY, CDR2 SYGVKD. This CDR3 spans 14 amino acids.

This clone is a singleton in its sample. This chain connects TRBV5-6 to TRBJ2-2; 9 positions agree with TRBD1. CDR3 length equals 16 residues. The ends lost 0 bases at V and 3 bases at J; junction bases unmatched: 3. Germline V lookup: CDR1 SGHDT, CDR2 YYEEEE. The CDR3, as DNA: TGTGCCAGCAGCTTGGACAGGGGGCGCGACACCGGGGAGCTGTTTTTT. Its translation: CASSLDRGRDTGELFF.

In its sample, this clone was seen a few times. The chain carries TRBV5-6 and TRBJ2-7; 10 nucleotides line up with TRBD2. Germline V lookup: CDR1 SGHDT, CDR2 YYEEEE. The length of the CDR3 is 15 residues. The V segment lost 5 bases and the J segment 7 bases; nucleotides outside the gene matches: 12. CDR3 coding DNA: TGTGCCAGCAGGGATGGGCTAGCGGGAGTTTGGGAGCAGTACTTC. Translating gives CASRDGLAGVWEQYF.

This sequence joins TRBV18 and TRBJ2-5; D is perhaps TRBD1 (6 bases). The CDR3 spans 13 residues. The germline V gene has CDR1 KGHSH and CDR2 LQKENI. V dropped 4 bases and J dropped 5 bases, with 11 bases sitting between them. CDR3 nucleotide sequence: TGTGCCAGCTCACAGGGGGTCGGGGAGACCCAGTACTTC. Protein: CASSQGVGETQYF.

Note on this clone: Other nucleotide sequences in the sample specify the same CDR3. This chain connects TRBV7-3 to TRBJ2-1, with 7 bases fitting TRBD1. The CDR3 is 15 amino acids. Trimming took 5 bases from V and 3 from J; bases not matched to a gene: 7. The germline CDR1 and CDR2 sequences are SGHTA and FQGTGA. CDR3 sequence (DNA): TGTGCCAGCAGCCTACGACAGGGAAGCTACAATGAGCAGTTCTTC. Protein product: CASSLRQGSYNEQFF.

This chain connects TRBV5-1 to TRBJ2-2; 12 nucleotides align to TRBD2. The CDR3 has 16 amino acids. Germline CDR1 is SGHRS and CDR2 is YFSETQ. The ends lost 0 bases at V and 7 bases at J; junction bases unmatched: 4. In nucleotides, the CDR3 is TGCGCCAGCAGCTTGGCTAGCGGGAGGGCCATCGGGGAGCTGTTTTTT. The encoded protein is CASSLASGRAIGELFF.

This clone came up a few times. This chain links TRBV10-2 with TRBJ1-2; perhaps TRBD1 as D (5 bases). Trimming left V 5 bases short and J 7 bases short, with 17 bases between. Germline-derived CDR1 and CDR2 are WSHSY and SAAADI. This CDR3 region has 14 residues. The CDR3 is CASSPPRQPVGYTF. For the CDR3, the DNA is TGCGCCAGCAGTCCCCCCCGACAGCCGGTTGGCTACACCTTC.

The chain carries TRBV19 and TRBJ2-7, with 8 bases matching TRBD1. Germline V gene sequence: CDR1 LNHDA, CDR2 SQIVND (reference sequence). V gave up 6 bases and J gave up 1 base; unmatched junction bases: 8. The CDR3 length is 15 residues. CDR3 residues: CASRGRDRPSYEQYF. In DNA, the CDR3 is TGTGCCAGTAGGGGCCGGGACAGGCCTTCCTACGAGCAGTACTTC.

V gene TRBV7-3 combines with J gene TRBJ2-5, with 7 positions matching TRBD2. The ends lost 5 bases at V and 4 bases at J; junction bases unmatched: 4. The V gene's germline CDR1 is SGHTA and CDR2 FQGTGA. The CDR3 contains 13 residues. The CDR3, as DNA: TGTGCCAGCAGCAGGGAGGGAGGAGAGACCCAGTACTTC. Amino acid sequence: CASSREGGETQYF.

The chain couples TRBV7-8 to TRBJ2-7, with D possibly being TRBD2 (6 bases). The CDR3 is 15 amino acids. Germline CDR1 SGHVS, CDR2 FQNEAQ. The V end was cut by 5 bases, the J end by 4 bases, with 18 bases between. CDR3 protein: CASSPRGGEVYEQYF. As DNA, the CDR3 is TGTGCCAGCAGCCCCCGTGGAGGGGAAGTTTACGAGCAGTACTTC.

This clone appeared a few times. The chain is built from TRBV5-1 and TRBJ2-1; a weak D match, TRBD2 (5 bases). The germline V and J ends were trimmed by 3 bases and 10 bases, with 8 bases remaining between them. Germline lookup yields CDR1 SGHRS and CDR2 YFSETQ. There are 11 residues in the CDR3. CDR3: CASSSPGEQFF. CDR3 bases: TGCGCCAGCAGCTCTCCGGGGGAGCAGTTCTTC.

V usage is TRBV7-8 and J usage is TRBJ2-3; D might be TRBD2 (5 bases). Germline V gene sequence: CDR1 SGHVS, CDR2 FQNEAQ. The CDR3 has 16 amino acids. V was shortened by 1 base and J by 2 bases, with 13 bases between the two germline ends. The CDR3 DNA is TGTGCCAGCAGCTTAGGCGGGCCTTCTAACACAGATACGCAGTATTTT. Translating it yields CASSLGGPSNTDTQYF.

This clone was seen a handful of times. The genes are TRBV2 and TRBJ2-5; the match to TRBD2 covers 9 bases. The CDR3 contains 14 residues. The germline gives CDR1 SNHLY, CDR2 FYNNEI. V gave up 6 bases and J gave up 5 bases; unmatched junction bases: 7. CDR3 residues: CASRREGLSETQYF. As DNA, the CDR3 is TGTGCCAGCAGGCGGGAGGGCCTATCTGAGACCCAGTACTTC.